Following are 14 T cell receptor beta chains from one sample sequenced in a study of CD8 T cells in Susac syndrome. The authors reverse transcribed roughly 0.5 to 1 ug RNA with random hexamers. TCRdb recomputed calls from the immunoSEQ multiplex PCR reads with MiXCR, one row per CDR3 protein. The sample carries a few hundred thousand distinct CDR3 sequences, roughly 93% recorded once. Sequenced input: CD4+ T cells from PBMCs. The receptors originated from a human donor with multiple sclerosis.

The CDR3 region is CSARPTGYEQYF. CDR3 nucleotide sequence: TGCAGTGCTAGACCTACTGGATACGAGCAGTACTTC. The chain recombines TRBV20-1 with TRBJ2-7; D unclear. The germline V and J ends were trimmed by 2 bases and 4 bases, with 9 bases remaining between them. Germline CDR1 DFQATT, CDR2 SNEGSKA (reference sequence). The CDR3 runs 12 residues.

This clonotype is a singleton in its sample. The chain links TRBV6-2 or TRBV6-3 to TRBJ1-6; D not resolved. CDR1 is MNHEY and CDR2 is SVGEGT in the germline V gene. Trimming removed 5 bases at V and 0 bases at J, with 17 bases between. The CDR3 loop spans 18 amino acids. Here the CDR3 reads CASSPGSPISSYNSPLHF. As DNA, the CDR3 is TGTGCCAGCAGTCCGGGATCCCCCATTAGCTCCTATAATTCACCCCTCCACTTT.

This chain uses TRBV29-1 with TRBJ2-1, with 8 bases fitting TRBD2. CDR3 length: 11 residues. Germline V lookup: CDR1 SQVTM, CDR2 ANQGSEA. J was trimmed by 11 bases and V by 6 bases; bases with no gene match: 6. CDR3 residues: CSVATSAQQFF. CDR3 coding DNA: TGCAGCGTCGCGACTAGCGCCCAGCAGTTCTTC.

The V gene is TRBV9, the J gene TRBJ1-3; D is unresolved. Trimming stripped 0 bases from V and 4 bases from J, with 5 bases between. Germline V gene data show CDR1 as SGDLS and CDR2 as YYNGEE. The CDR3 is made up of 13 amino acids. CDR3 coding DNA: TGTGCCAGCAGCGTAGTGGAGGGAAACACCATATATTTT. Translation gives CASSVVEGNTIYF.

The J gene is TRBJ1-1, the V gene TRBV6-2 or TRBV6-3; 8 positions agree with TRBD1. J lost 4 bases, V lost 0 bases, and 13 bases had no gene match. Germline V gives CDR1 MNHEY, CDR2 SVGEGT. This CDR3 is 18 amino acids long. CDR3 amino acids: CASSYSKATGVFGTEAFF. As DNA, the CDR3 is TGTGCCAGCAGTTACTCGAAGGCGACAGGGGTCTTTGGCACTGAAGCTTTCTTT.

This chain links TRBV7-9 with TRBJ1-4; no definite D call. This CDR3 is built from 15 residues. Germline V gene lookup returns CDR1 SEHNR and CDR2 FQNEAQ (reference sequence). The V end was cut by 2 bases, the J end by 0 bases, with 7 bases between. DNA of the CDR3: TGTGCCAGCAGCTTATCTCGCGCAACTAATGAAAAACTGTTTTTT. It encodes CASSLSRATNEKLFF.

This chain uses TRBV6-1 with TRBJ1-1; TRBD1 aligns across 8 bases. CDR1 and CDR2 from the germline V gene are MNHNS and SASEGT. The CDR3 has 16 residues. After removal of 6 bases from V and 3 bases from J, the junction contained 12 bases not matched to a gene. In nucleotides, the CDR3 is TGTGCCAGCAGGGCACCGGGACAGGAGACTTACACTGAAGCTTTCTTT. Translation: CASRAPGQETYTEAFF.

This chain joins TRBV5-1 and TRBJ2-5, with 9 bases identical to TRBD2. The germline CDR1 and CDR2 sequences are SGHRS and YFSETQ. The CDR3 totals 15 residues. V was clipped by 3 bases and J by 2 bases; unmatched bases: 5. The CDR3 is CASSSASGIQETQYF. CDR3 DNA sequence: TGCGCCAGCAGCTCGGCTAGCGGGATACAAGAGACCCAGTACTTC.

The gene calls are TRBV4-1 and TRBJ2-7; 7 positions agree with TRBD2. This CDR3 contains 14 residues. The trim removed 2 bases at V and 5 bases at J, leaving 6 bases unmatched. The germline CDR1 and CDR2 sequences are MGHRA and YSYEKL. CDR3 DNA sequence: TGCGCCAGCAGCCAAACTGGACTAGTCGACGAGCAGTACGTC. It encodes CASSQTGLVDEQYV.

This sequence joins TRBV21-1 and TRBJ2-7; no DNA check was done on the table's D call, TRBD2. TRBV21-1 is classified as a pseudogene. The CDR3 sequence is 16 residues long. DNA of the CDR3: TGTGCCAGCAGCGCCCGGGACTACCCGTTCTCCTACGAGCAGTACGTC. It encodes CASSARDYPFSYEQYV.

This chain uses TRBV30 with TRBJ1-3, with a possible D match to TRBD1 (6 bases). CDR3 length: 12 amino acids. Germline V gene sequence: CDR1 GTSNPN, CDR2 SVGIG (reference sequence). The V gene lost 8 bases and the J gene lost 0 bases, with 8 bases spanning the gap. CDR3 nucleotide sequence: TGTGCCAGGACAGCCTCTGGAAACACCATATATTTT. Its protein is CARTASGNTIYF.

The chain uses TRBV9 and TRBJ2-7; D call uncertain. The V end was cut by 0 bases, the J end by 0 bases, with 13 bases between. This CDR3 has 16 amino acids. Germline CDR1 SGDLS, CDR2 YYNGEE. DNA of the CDR3: TGTGCCAGCAGCGTAGCTGCGTCACGCCGCTCCTACGAGCAGTACTTC. It is translated as CASSVAASRRSYEQYF.

The chain uses TRBV7-2 and TRBJ2-7; 7 bases align to TRBD1. The CDR3 is 17 residues long. With V trimmed by 4 bases and J by 0 bases, 12 bases remained unmatched. CDR1 is SGHTA, CDR2 FQGNSA, per germline. The CDR3 bases are TGTGCCAGCAGCTATGCCCTCGTCCGGGACAGCTCCTACGAGCAGTACTTC. It is translated as CASSYALVRDSSYEQYF.

The rearrangement uses TRBV30 and TRBJ1-1, with D perhaps matching TRBD1 (5 bases). This CDR3 has 14 amino acids. V lost 3 bases and J lost 1, with 12 bases in between. Germline CDR1 GTSNPN, CDR2 SVGIG (reference sequence). CDR3 region: CAWSAGRPNTEAFF. The CDR3 DNA reads as TGTGCCTGGAGCGCGGGACGGCCGAACACTGAAGCTTTCTTT.